These 3 T cell receptor beta chains were sequenced from one sample in a study of vaccination and CD4 T cells after COVID-19. With the Oncomine TCR Beta short-read assay, DNA from cultured CD4+ T cells was sequenced. From the PCR reads, TCRdb called clonotypes with MiXCR, one entry per CDR3 protein. The table records about 4,600 distinct CDR3 sequences, approximately 54% of them present only once. Treatment denoted: approximately nine-day PBMC culture with coronavirus spike peptide pools or control peptides (ViraFEST assay). Investigators obtained the unexposed donor's CD4+ T cells before the COVID-19 pandemic (2011-2018). These receptors' targets are unknown. Sequenced: CD4+ T cells from blood, cultured in vitro. The receptor set was obtained from a human donor in good health.

This rearrangement joins TRBV28 to TRBJ1-2; 7 nucleotides line up with TRBD1. Germline V gene lookup returns CDR1 MDHEN and CDR2 SYDVKM. After removal of 2 bases from V and 0 bases from J, the junction contained 6 bases not matched to a gene. This CDR3 spans 16 amino acids. The CDR3 is CASSLIRQGANYGYTF. The CDR3 DNA is TGTGCCAGCAGTTTAATTCGCCAGGGGGCTAACTATGGCTACACCTTC.

This clonotype was found a few times. V gene TRBV19 combines with J gene TRBJ1-2; unclear D gene. In germline, CDR1 is LNHDA, CDR2 SQIVND (reference sequence). CDR3 size: 13 residues. The V gene lost 5 bases and the J gene lost 5 bases, with 12 bases spanning the gap. The CDR3 DNA reads TGTGCCAGTAGTGTAAAACAGCCTTATGGCTACACCTTC. It yields the protein CASSVKQPYGYTF. The complete variable domain, with remaining parts taken from reference TRBV19 and TRBJ1-2, reads DGGITQSPKYLFRKEGQNVTLSCEQNLNHDAMYWYRQDPGQGLRLIYYSQIVNDFQKGDIAEGYSVSREKKESFPLTVTSAQKNPTAFYLCASSVKQPYGYTFGSGTRLTVV.

This clonotype was detected only a few times. For the CDR3, the DNA is TGTGCCTGGAAGCTTGTTTCTGCAGGTCCCTATGGCTACACCTTC. It yields the protein CAWKLVSAGPYGYTF. V usage is TRBV30 and J usage is TRBJ1-2; D unresolved. V was cut by 4 bases and J by 4 bases, with 19 bases left in between. CDR3 length: 15 residues. Germline V gene lookup returns CDR1 GTSNPN and CDR2 SVGIG (reference sequence).